Listed here are 18 T cell receptor beta chains from one sample, sequenced in a study of blood T cell repertoires in COVID-19. This table comes from immunoSEQ multiplex PCR, and its TCRdb copy is limited to in-frame clones, with some not included. The sample carries a few hundred thousand clones, about 88% recorded once. The sample consisted of peripheral blood. All receptors derive from a man aged 55 to 69 who had recovered from COVID-19.

This clone was seen a single time. Written as DNA, the CDR3 is TGTGCCAGTATTCCGGGAGGAAATCAGCCCCAGCATTTT. Amino acid sequence: CASIPGGNQPQHF. V usage is TRBV19 and J usage is TRBJ1-5; D unclear. Trimming pared 7 bases from V and 4 bases from J, leaving 11 bases between. CDR1 LNHDA and CDR2 SQIVND come from the germline V gene (reference sequence). CDR3 length: 13 amino acids. The entire variable domain, with the rest obtained from reference TRBV19 and TRBJ1-5, is as follows: DGGITQSPKYLFRKEGQNVTLSCEQNLNHDAMYWYRQDPGQGLRLIYYSQIVNDFQKGDIAEGYSVSREKKESFPLTVTSAQKNPTAFYLCASIPGGNQPQHFGDGTRLSIL.

V gene TRBV10-2 combines with J gene TRBJ2-7; D is ambiguous. V was trimmed by 1 base and J by 7 bases, leaving 17 bases between them. Germline CDR1 and CDR2: WSHSY and SAAADI. The CDR3 loop spans 15 amino acids. The CDR3 loop reads CASSEYSQAGMEQYF. The CDR3 coding sequence is TGCGCCAGCAGTGAGTACTCCCAGGCAGGTATGGAGCAGTACTTC.

J is TRBJ1-5 and V is TRBV7-2; the D is unclear. Deletions cut 0 bases from V and 1 base from J, with 7 bases between. Germline V gene sequence: CDR1 SGHTA, CDR2 FQGNSA. The CDR3 covers 15 residues. In DNA form, the CDR3 reads TGTGCCAGCAGCTTAGCGCTATCCAGCAATCAGCCCCAGCATTTT. Translated, it gives CASSLALSSNQPQHF.

V gene TRBV5-8 combines with J gene TRBJ1-1; 8 positions agree with TRBD1. From germline, CDR1 is SGHTS and CDR2 YDEGEE. This CDR3 comprises 15 residues. V lost 2 bases and J lost 5; bases outside the gene matches: 8. The CDR3: CASSFSWTGSTEAFF. The CDR3 region has the DNA TGTGCCAGCAGCTTTTCCTGGACAGGGTCTACTGAAGCTTTCTTT.

In DNA, the CDR3 is TGTGCCAGCTCACCAGGACAGTTATATGGCTACACCTTC. This codes for CASSPGQLYGYTF. This chain connects TRBV18 to TRBJ1-2, with D possibly being TRBD1 (6 bases). CDR1 is KGHSH and CDR2 is LQKENI in the germline V gene. The CDR3 is 13 residues long. Trimming stripped 2 bases from V and 5 bases from J, with 9 bases between.

V usage is TRBV7-8 and J usage is TRBJ2-5; D perhaps matches TRBD2 (5 bases). This CDR3 contains 14 residues. From germline, CDR1 is SGHVS and CDR2 FQNEAQ. V gave up 1 base and J gave up 7 bases, with 13 bases separating them. The CDR3 is CASSLVGTGGTQYF. DNA for the CDR3: TGTGCCAGCAGCTTAGTTGGTACCGGAGGGACCCAGTACTTC.

This sequence joins TRBV6-5 and TRBJ1-2; possible D gene TRBD1, 6 bases. CDR3 length: 15 amino acids. CDR1 is MNHEY and CDR2 is SVGAGI in the germline V gene. The germline V and J ends were trimmed by 2 bases and 1 base, with 11 bases remaining between them. The chain's CDR3 is CASSYDRTVNYGYTF. Written as DNA, the CDR3 is TGTGCCAGCAGTTACGACAGGACCGTTAACTATGGCTACACCTTC.

This clone occurred once. V is TRBV7-2 and J is TRBJ1-6, with 8 bases fitting TRBD1. There are 17 residues in the CDR3. CDR1 is SGHTA and CDR2 is FQGNSA in the germline V gene. V trimming: 3 bases; J trimming: 5 bases; junction bases outside the gene matches: 9. The CDR3 DNA reads as TGTGCCAGCAGCTTGCGGACAGGGTACGGAAATAATTCACCCCTCCACTTT. This codes for CASSLRTGYGNNSPLHF.

This rearrangement joins TRBV4-1 to TRBJ1-1; TRBD1 matches at 9 bases. CDR1 and CDR2 (germline): MGHRA, YSYEKL. The CDR3 contains 16 residues. J lost 0 bases, V lost 4 bases, and 6 bases had no gene match. The CDR3 DNA reads as TGCGCCAGCAGCCTAGCCCGGACAGGGGTGAACACTGAAGCTTTCTTT. Translation: CASSLARTGVNTEAFF.

DNA for the CDR3: TGCGCCAGCAGCTGGCCCTTAGACAGGGACCAAGAGACCCAGTACTTC. It codes for CASSWPLDRDQETQYF. V is TRBV5-1 and J is TRBJ2-5; 7 bases line up with TRBD1. Germline V gene data show CDR1 as SGHRS and CDR2 as YFSETQ. This CDR3 has 16 residues. With 3 bases clipped from V and 0 bases from J, the junction kept 8 bases outside the gene matches.

V gene TRBV6-5 combines with J gene TRBJ2-7; 8 bases are a match to TRBD1. Germline CDR1 reads MNHEY; CDR2 reads SVGAGI. This CDR3 spans 12 amino acids. Unmatched junction bases numbered 5, after V lost 9 bases and J lost 4 bases. The DNA for the CDR3 is TGTGCCAGTAGCAGGGGGCAGTACGAGCAGTACTTC. It codes for CASSRGQYEQYF.

V and J are TRBV5-1 and TRBJ1-1; D gene ambiguous. There are 15 residues in the CDR3. V was cut by 0 bases and J by 0 bases, with 9 bases left in between. The germline CDR1 and CDR2 sequences are SGHRS and YFSETQ. DNA for the CDR3: TGCGCCAGCAGCTTGGAAGCGAATATGAACACTGAAGCTTTCTTT. Its protein product is CASSLEANMNTEAFF.

This clone was picked up one time. The V gene is TRBV6-1, the J gene TRBJ2-7, with 10 bases lining up with TRBD1. This CDR3 is built from 20 residues. Germline loops: CDR1 MNHNS, CDR2 SASEGT. Trimming took 2 bases from V and 4 from J; bases not matched to a gene: 20. Here the CDR3 reads CASSETPYPGQGISEYEQYF. Here the CDR3 DNA reads TGTGCCAGCAGTGAAACCCCGTATCCGGGACAGGGGATCAGCGAGTACGAGCAGTACTTC.

For the CDR3, the DNA is TGTGCCAGCAGTGAAGCGTTAAGGTTCGCGGGGGCCAGGACTGAAGCTTTCTTT. Its protein is CASSEALRFAGARTEAFF. The gene calls are TRBV6-1 and TRBJ1-1; tentative D call: TRBD1 (6 bases). Between the trimmed V and J ends, which lost 0 bases and 5 bases, there was a span of 22 bases. Germline values: CDR1 MNHNS, CDR2 SASEGT. The CDR3 consists of 18 residues.

V usage is TRBV5-1 and J usage is TRBJ1-2; D call uncertain. The CDR3 covers 13 residues. Germline assignment: CDR1 SGHRS and CDR2 YFSETQ. The V end was cut by 1 base, the J end by 1 base, with 5 bases between. CDR3 nucleotides: TGCGCCAGCAGCTTGACTCTTAACTATGGCTACACCTTC. It is translated as CASSLTLNYGYTF.

This chain connects TRBV7-3 to TRBJ2-1; possibly TRBD1 for D (5 bases). This CDR3 has 14 amino acids. CDR1 is SGHTA, CDR2 FQGTGA, per germline. With 4 bases removed from V and 0 bases from J, the gap between germline ends came to 7 bases. The CDR3 DNA reads as TGTGCCAGCAGCTCCAGGGCCTCCTACAATGAGCAGTTCTTC. Its translation is CASSSRASYNEQFF.

V gene TRBV24-1 combines with J gene TRBJ1-5, with D unclear. The ends were cut back, 6 bases at V and 0 bases at J, with 23 bases in the middle. Germline V gene sequence: CDR1 KGHDR, CDR2 SFDVKD. The CDR3 extends over 19 amino acids. DNA for the CDR3: TGTGCCACCAGTAAAATGGGAGGTCGCGGCCGCCGTAGCAATCAGCCCCAGCATTTT. Protein sequence: CATSKMGGRGRRSNQPQHF.

The rearrangement links TRBV19 to TRBJ2-1, with 11 nucleotides matching TRBD1. Germline values: CDR1 LNHDA, CDR2 SQIVND (reference sequence). With V trimmed by 5 bases and J by 6 bases, 9 bases remained unmatched. This CDR3 comprises 16 residues. CDR3 in amino acids: CASSPQDRGRFNEQFF. The DNA for the CDR3 is TGTGCCAGTAGTCCCCAGGACAGGGGGCGCTTCAATGAGCAGTTCTTC.